This T cell receptor (beta chain) was recorded in a study of blood T cell repertoires in COVID-19. At the level of the study: Nucleic acid was either cDNA or gDNA, and it came from T cells, B-cell-depleted T cells, or PBMCs.

Per the original methods: Amplification with reference gene primers provided the estimates of nucleated cell counts. Profiled with immunoSEQ multiplex PCR; TCRdb holds only in-frame clones, not every one. V and J calls and clone size are those listed in that table; D and trimming were worked out from the DNA. This table has about 260,000 clones, over 70% appearing once. The sequenced material came from peripheral blood. The receptor was derived from a woman aged 40-49 years who had recovered from COVID-19.

The chain's CDR3 is CASSPGQVLETQYF. The CDR3 coding sequence is TGTGCCAGCAGCCCGGGACAGGTTCTTGAGACCCAGTACTTC. The chain combines TRBV5-4 with TRBJ2-5; 8 bases line up with TRBD1. The V segment lost 4 bases and the J segment 5 bases; nucleotides outside the gene matches: 7. This CDR3 has 14 residues. Looked up from germline, CDR1 is SGHNT and CDR2 is YYREEE (reference sequence).